This TCR beta chain was sequenced in a study of post-analysis software for immune sequencing data. Overall study context: The cohort encompassed relapsing-remitting, secondary progressive and progressive-relapsing multiple sclerosis disease courses.

Unique molecular identifiers tagged the TCR beta cDNA libraries. TCRdb passed the PCR reads through MiXCR, listing each CDR3 protein once. Of roughly 670,000 distinct CDR3 sequences listed, 55% to 60% are singletons. A note on this clonotype: Its specificity is unknown.

Points from the study as a whole: The study found TRBV5-6, TRBV5-1 and TRBV20-1 among about five TRBV segments more frequent in patients than controls.

The CDR3 has 13 residues. The V gene lost 3 bases and the J gene lost 10 bases, with 19 bases spanning the gap. CDR1 is GTSNPN, CDR2 SVGIG, per germline (reference sequence). The receptor was isolated from a girl aged 2 to 9 with multiple sclerosis. Sequencing used blood. The genes are TRBV30 and TRBJ2-7; D might be TRBD2 (6 bases). For the CDR3, the DNA is TGTGCCTGGAGCGCCAGCGGGCCCACAACCCAGTACTTC. Its protein is CAWSASGPTTQYF.